This paragraph covers one T cell receptor beta chain sequence. The antigen is undetermined. Purities in excess of 98% were seen in all sorted populations. This sample was taken from a study of beta chain features in type 1 diabetes. Study-wide context: There were some 110 million sorted cells examined across all samples. Study conclusions and caveats: In comparison with healthy donors, patients had naive, central memory and Treg TCRB repertoires that appeared more similar. The cDNA sequencing approach could over-represent high-TCR-expressing cells.

The CDR3 consists of 16 residues. Germline V gene data show CDR1 as MNHEY and CDR2 as SMNVEV (reference sequence). V shed 6 bases and J 0 bases; nucleotides not matched to a gene: 5. The entirety of the isolated RNA underwent reverse transcription, so expressed TCRB transcripts were sequenced. The protocol was immunoSEQ multiplex PCR, while the TCRdb copy is restricted to in-frame clones and leaves out a portion. The sample lists under 300,000 clones, about 25% occurring once. The J gene is TRBJ2-6, the V gene TRBV27, with TRBD1 identical over 7 bases. The TCR originated in a man between 25 and 39 years old in good health. Sequenced input: central memory CD4+ T cells from blood. The CDR3 spells CASRDRVSSGANVLTF. In nucleotides, the CDR3 is TGTGCCAGCAGAGACAGGGTCAGCTCTGGGGCCAACGTCCTGACTTTC.